Listed below are T cell receptor beta chains from one sample, sequenced in a study of T-cell memory formation after mild COVID-19. TCRdb independently ran MiXCR on the 5' RACE reads; one entry per CDR3 protein. The repertoire holds some 300,000 distinct CDR3 sequences, 20% to 25% seen once, with approximately 22% in the top ten. The sequenced sample consisted of PBMCs or a T cell subset sorted from them (not recorded which). The receptor source for this set is a young man who had mild COVID-19 (a few samples of this study predate the infection). Cell type and time point are not known. Each CDR3 is given with its conserved first and last residue. A D gene is named only where the DNA matches it firmly. Clone size is not always given. Where it is, it says once, few, many or a class for expanded clones.

v_gene	d_gene	j_gene	abundance	CDR3nt	CDR3aa
TRBV7-6	NA	TRBJ2-7	NA	TGTGCCAGCAGCTTAGGGTTAACTAGCTTCTACGAGCAGTACTTC	CASSLGLTSFYEQYF
TRBV7-2	NA	TRBJ1-5	few	TGTGCCAGCAGCACGGGAGGTCAGCCCCAGCATTTT	CASSTGGQPQHF
TRBV6-6	NA	TRBJ1-1	NA	TGTGCCAGCAGTCACATAGTGAACACTGAAGCTTTCTTT	CASSHIVNTEAFF
TRBV29-1	NA	TRBJ1-1	NA	TGCAGCGTGGGGGGGAACTTAGGGACTGAAGCTTTCTTT	CSVGGNLGTEAFF
TRBV20-1	NA	TRBJ2-2	many	TGCAGTGCTCCTACTTGGGGCGGGGAGCTGTTTTTT	CSAPTWGGELFF
TRBV4-1	NA	TRBJ1-6	NA	TGCGCCAGCAGCCAAGTACCCGGGGCCTATAATTCACCCCTCCACTTT	CASSQVPGAYNSPLHF
TRBV12-3/TRBV12-4	NA	TRBJ1-2	NA	TGTGCCAGCAGTTTGCAGGGCGGGCCGTACACCTTC	CASSLQGGPYTF
TRBV12-5	NA	TRBJ2-7	NA	TGTGCTAGTGGTTTGTCCAGGGACCACGAGCAGTACTTC	CASGLSRDHEQYF
TRBV7-2	NA	TRBJ2-3	NA	TGTGCCAGCAGCCCCCGAGGGCGCCCCACAGATACGCAGTATTTT	CASSPRGRPTDTQYF
TRBV6-2/TRBV6-3	TRBD1	TRBJ1-2	few	TGTGCCAGCAGTTTGGGAGCAGGGGGACACTTCTATGGCTACACCTTC	CASSLGAGGHFYGYTF
TRBV20-1	NA	TRBJ2-2	NA	TGCAGTGCTAGAGTAATTGAGACCGGGGACCTGTTTTTT	CSARVIETGDLFF
TRBV7-9	NA	TRBJ2-5	NA	TGTGCCAGCAGCCCCCGGCCGGGGACGCAAGAGACCCAGTACTTC	CASSPRPGTQETQYF
TRBV7-2	TRBD1	TRBJ2-7	NA	TGTGCCAGCAGGCGACAGGGGGGGTCCTACGAGCAGTACTTC	CASRRQGGSYEQYF
TRBV5-1	TRBD1	TRBJ2-1	NA	TGCGCCAGCAGCTCCGGGACAGGGTCTGGAAATGAGCAGTTCTTC	CASSSGTGSGNEQFF
TRBV29-1	NA	TRBJ2-3	few	TGCAGCGTTGAGCGAGGGTTCGGCACAGATACGCAGTATTTT	CSVERGFGTDTQYF
TRBV10-1	NA	TRBJ2-2	few	TGCGCCAGCAGTGACCCGGACAGTCCGGGAAACACCGGGGAGCTGTTTTTT	CASSDPDSPGNTGELFF
TRBV20-1	TRBD1	TRBJ1-1	many	TGCAGTGCAAAACTTACAGGGGACGGTTGCTGCACTGAAGCTTTCTTT	CSAKLTGDGCCTEAFF
TRBV7-8	NA	TRBJ2-5	few	TGTGCCACGGTGGCGGTACAAGAGACCCAGTACTTC	CATVAVQETQYF
TRBV29-1	NA	TRBJ1-1	NA	TGCAGCGTGGGTAGGGGGGAGGACACTGAAGCTTTCTTT	CSVGRGEDTEAFF
TRBV5-1	TRBD1	TRBJ1-4	few	TGCGCCAGCAGCGGGACAGCTAATGAAAAACTGTTTTTT	CASSGTANEKLFF
TRBV2	NA	TRBJ2-2	NA	TGTGCCAGCATGAGGAACACCGGGGAGCTGTTTTTT	CASMRNTGELFF
TRBV25-1	NA	TRBJ2-2	NA	TGTGCCAGCAGTGAGTTAGGACACACCGGGGAGCTGTTTTTT	CASSELGHTGELFF
TRBV5-5	NA	TRBJ2-1	few	TGTGCCAGCACTCCGGGTTTCGCAGTCTACAATGAGCAGTTCTTC	CASTPGFAVYNEQFF
TRBV7-8	NA	TRBJ1-1	NA	TGTGCCAGCAGCGCACACACTGAAGCTTTCTTT	CASSAHTEAFF
TRBV7-7	TRBD1	TRBJ2-3	few	TGTGCTAGCAGCTTACCCCGGACAGGGGGAAGCACAGATACGCAGTATTTT	CASSLPRTGGSTDTQYF
TRBV6-6	NA	TRBJ1-3	few	TGTGCCAGCAGTTACGGGCAAAGCTCTGGAAACACCATATATTTT	CASSYGQSSGNTIYF
TRBV7-2	NA	TRBJ2-5	few	TGTGCCAGCAGCTTGGGTCGATACGAGACCCAGTACTTC	CASSLGRYETQYF
TRBV10-1	TRBD1	TRBJ2-7	NA	TGCGCCAGCAGTCGACAGGGGGACTACGAGCAGTACTTC	CASSRQGDYEQYF
TRBV7-3	TRBD2	TRBJ2-5	many	TGTGCCAGCAGCTTAACCGGGGGGGCAGGAGAGACCCAGTACTTC	CASSLTGGAGETQYF
TRBV18	TRBD1	TRBJ2-7	many	TGTGCCAGCAGCCCGAGGGACAGCTCCTACGAGCAGTACTTC	CASSPRDSSYEQYF
TRBV12-3/TRBV12-4	NA	TRBJ1-1	NA	TGTGCCAGCAGTTTAGGAATATGGACTGAAGCTTTCTTT	CASSLGIWTEAFF
TRBV20-1	NA	TRBJ1-2	NA	TGCAGTGCTAGAGATCTCAGGGGCCCTAACTATGGCTACACCTTC	CSARDLRGPNYGYTF
TRBV12-3/TRBV12-4	TRBD2	TRBJ2-1	NA	TGTGCCAGCGGGCCGGGACTAGCGGGGGGGAGGGGTGAGCAGTTCTTC	CASGPGLAGGRGEQFF
TRBV12-3/TRBV12-4	TRBD1	TRBJ1-2	once	TGTGCCAGCAGCAAGACAGGGACTAACTATGGCTACACCTTC	CASSKTGTNYGYTF
TRBV12-5	TRBD1	TRBJ1-3	NA	TGTGCTAGTGCTTGGACAGGGAACTCTGGAAACACCATATATTTT	CASAWTGNSGNTIYF
TRBV6-2/TRBV6-3	NA	TRBJ2-5	many	TGTGCCAGCAGTGTAGTCCGGGAATTTGAAGAGACCCAGTACTTC	CASSVVREFEETQYF
TRBV20-1	NA	TRBJ2-2	NA	TGCAGTGCAAGGACCGTGCCCGGGGAGCTGTTTTTT	CSARTVPGELFF
TRBV10-2	NA	TRBJ1-4	NA	TGCGCCAGCAAGGGGCGTACTAATGAAAAACTGTTTTTT	CASKGRTNEKLFF
TRBV7-2	NA	TRBJ1-5	many	TGTGCCAGCAGCTTAGCGCCGGATCAGCCCCAGCATTTT	CASSLAPDQPQHF
TRBV12-3/TRBV12-4	NA	TRBJ1-1	few	TGTGCCAGCAGTTCCCCCCCGGGGTTGGACACTGAAGCTTTCTTT	CASSSPPGLDTEAFF
TRBV7-6	TRBD1	TRBJ2-7	few	TGTGCCAGCAGCTTAGGGGGGACAGGGTTTAGCGAGCAGTACTTC	CASSLGGTGFSEQYF
TRBV20-1	TRBD2	TRBJ2-5	few	TGCAGTGCTAGTATTCAGCGGGGGGGCCGCGAGACCCAGTACTTC	CSASIQRGGRETQYF
TRBV20-1	TRBD1	TRBJ1-2	NA	TGCAGTGCTAGAGATACGGGCCGGGACAGGGGAGGCTACACCTTC	CSARDTGRDRGGYTF
TRBV7-2	TRBD1	TRBJ1-2	many	TGTGCCAGCAGCTTAGCGGGACAGGGGGCTGGTGGCTACACCTTC	CASSLAGQGAGGYTF
TRBV7-2	NA	TRBJ2-5	NA	TGTGCCAGCAGCCCTCGCAGGGTCCAAGAGACCCAGTACTTC	CASSPRRVQETQYF
TRBV7-2	TRBD2	TRBJ2-1	NA	TGTGCCAGCAGCCCGAGCCGGGGGGGCCACAATGAGCAGTTCTTC	CASSPSRGGHNEQFF
TRBV9	NA	TRBJ2-5	few	TGTGCCAGCAGCGCGGGACTCTCCCAAGAGACCCAGTACTTC	CASSAGLSQETQYF
TRBV29-1	NA	TRBJ2-5	NA	TGCAGCGTTGTAACAGGGTTAGGAGAGACCCAGTACTTC	CSVVTGLGETQYF
TRBV12-5	NA	TRBJ2-1	NA	TGTGCTAGTGGTTTGGCGGTTTGGGGTGAGCAGTTCTTC	CASGLAVWGEQFF
TRBV20-1	NA	TRBJ1-4	NA	TGCAGTGCTGGCGGACGGCCCGCAACTAATGAAAAACTGTTTTTT	CSAGGRPATNEKLFF
TRBV6-5	TRBD2	TRBJ2-5	once	TGTGCCAGCAGTCCGACTAGCGGGGGGGCCAGAGAGACCCAGTACTTC	CASSPTSGGARETQYF
TRBV12-3/TRBV12-4	NA	TRBJ1-2	many	TGTGCCAGCAGTCCGACAGGCGCCTATGGCTACACCTTC	CASSPTGAYGYTF
TRBV7-9	TRBD1	TRBJ1-5	few	TGTGCCAGCAGCTTAGAGGGGGCCCCAGGTCAGCCCCAGCATTTT	CASSLEGAPGQPQHF
TRBV29-1	TRBD2	TRBJ2-7	few	TGCAGCGTGAACTCCCCTGGGGGGGGCGAGCAGTACTTC	CSVNSPGGGEQYF
TRBV5-1	NA	TRBJ1-1	many	TGCGCCAGCAGCTATTTCGGGGAGGTGGGCACTGAAGCTTTCTTT	CASSYFGEVGTEAFF